A single sample is the source of the 27 T cell receptor beta chains below, sequenced in a study of blood T cell repertoires in COVID-19 (dated by TCRdb to 2020 to 2022). The library was made by the immunoSEQ multiplex PCR assay. The clones in this table, taken by TCRdb from immuneACCESS, are in-frame only. Not every clone is retained; where verified, under half of the shortfall comes from an unresolved V gene, and the cause of the rest is unknown. In this sample the table shows over 200,000 clones, roughly 90% of which occur a single time. The ten most abundant clones make up approximately 2.8% of the sample. Material: PBMCs or T cells enriched from blood (not recorded which). All receptors derive from a woman between 45 and 60 years old in a cohort exposed to, infected with or recovered from COVID-19 (not recorded which).

The chain combines TRBV27 with TRBJ1-6; no firm D call. V was pared by 2 bases and J by 5 bases, with 16 bases between. The length of the CDR3 is 17 residues. The germline CDR1 and CDR2 sequences are MNHEY and SMNVEV (reference sequence). CDR3 protein: CASSLNSLMENNSPLHF. The CDR3 nucleotides read TGTGCCAGCAGTTTAAACTCCCTGATGGAGAATAATTCACCCCTCCACTTT.

The CDR3 spells CASSPTGGEQTQYF. In nucleotides, the CDR3 is TGTGCCAGCAGCCCCACCGGGGGGGAACAGACCCAGTACTTC. The chain links TRBV7-3 to TRBJ2-5; 8 bases align to TRBD2. The CDR3 contains 14 residues. From germline, CDR1 is SGHTA and CDR2 FQGTGA. V was pared by 5 bases and J by 6 bases, with 8 bases of the junction left unmatched.

This rearrangement joins TRBV7-9 to TRBJ1-1, with 8 bases fitting TRBD1. There are 14 residues in the CDR3. J lost 7 bases, V lost 4 bases, and 8 bases had no gene match. CDR1 is SEHNR, CDR2 FQNEAQ, per germline (reference sequence). This chain's CDR3 is CASSSDRDRFEAFF. The CDR3 DNA sequence: TGTGCCAGCAGCTCGGACAGGGATCGATTTGAAGCTTTCTTT.

This clone was recorded once. The CDR3 DNA sequence: TGTGCCAGCGGCGAGCCTATACAGCCCTACACCTTC. It yields the protein CASGEPIQPYTF. The chain uses TRBV7-2 and TRBJ1-2; D gene uncertain. This CDR3 region has 12 residues. V was clipped by 8 bases and J by 10 bases, with 17 bases between them. From germline, CDR1 is SGHTA and CDR2 FQGNSA.

The chain recombines TRBV5-1 with TRBJ2-7; D remains ambiguous. The germline V gene encodes CDR1 SGHRS and CDR2 YFSETQ. Trimming pared 4 bases from V and 2 bases from J, leaving 10 bases between. The CDR3 has 13 residues. The CDR3 loop reads CASSPSIPYEQYF. The CDR3, as DNA: TGCGCCAGCAGCCCATCTATTCCCTACGAGCAGTACTTC.

The rearrangement uses TRBV3-1 (or the pseudogene TRBV3-2) and TRBJ1-6; weak D call: TRBD1 (6 bases). V dropped 1 base and J dropped 5 bases, with 6 bases sitting between them. The germline V gene encodes CDR1 LGHDT and CDR2 YNNKEL (reference sequence). This CDR3 has 14 amino acids. CDR3 sequence: CASSQGQDNSPLHF. The DNA of the CDR3 is TGTGCCAGCAGCCAAGGACAGGATAATTCACCCCTCCACTTT.

The chain couples TRBV7-3 to TRBJ2-1; the match to TRBD1 covers 9 bases. V was clipped by 5 bases and J by 9 bases; unmatched bases: 11. CDR3 size: 15 residues. The V gene's germline CDR1 is SGHTA and CDR2 FQGTGA. The CDR3 nucleotides read TGTGCCAGCAGCCGAGCACACAGGGGGCTCGGTGAGCAGTTCTTC. Translated, it gives CASSRAHRGLGEQFF. Together with reference TRBV7-3 and TRBJ2-1, the CDR3 gives the full variable domain: GAGVSQTPSNKVTEKGKYVELRCDPISGHTALYWYRQSLGQGPEFLIYFQGTGAADDSGLPNDRFFAVRPEGSVSTLKIQRTERGDSAVYLCASSRAHRGLGEQFFGPGTRLTVL.

This chain connects TRBV7-3 to TRBJ1-6; 7 bases fit TRBD1. The CDR3 loop spans 14 amino acids. V trimming: 6 bases; J trimming: 8 bases; junction bases outside the gene matches: 7. Germline V gene data show CDR1 as SGHTA and CDR2 as FQGTGA. CDR3 in DNA: TGTGCCAGCAGAGGGACAGAGACTGATTCACCCCTCCACTTT. This codes for CASRGTETDSPLHF.

This clone was detected only a few times. The rearrangement uses TRBV21-1 and TRBJ1-5; no check of the table's D call, TRBD1, against the DNA was made. TRBV21-1 is flagged as a pseudogene. CDR3 size: 19 residues. CDR3 nucleotides: TGTGCCAGCAGCAAAGAGACGGGACAGGGGGCAGATAGCAATCAGCCCCAGCATTTT. This encodes CASSKETGQGADSNQPQHF.

The chain recombines TRBV6-4 with TRBJ1-2; D unresolved. The germline V and J ends were trimmed by 1 base and 6 bases, with 21 bases remaining between them. CDR1 is MRHNA, CDR2 SNTAGT, per germline. The CDR3 totals 17 residues. CDR3 amino acids: CASSDYASPGKINGYTF. Here the CDR3 DNA reads TGTGCCAGCAGTGACTACGCCTCCCCGGGGAAGATTAATGGCTACACCTTC.

This clone was recorded once. The rearrangement joins TRBV7-2 to TRBJ2-4; 9 bases align to TRBD1. The V and J ends lost 4 bases and 6 bases, in that order; junction bases with no gene match: 7. Germline CDR1 reads SGHTA; CDR2 reads FQGNSA. The CDR3 sequence is 15 residues long. For the CDR3, the DNA is TGTGCCAGCAGCTCCAATACAGGGGGCGGAAACATTCAGTACTTC. This gives the protein CASSSNTGGGNIQYF. The entire variable domain, with the rest obtained from reference TRBV7-2 and TRBJ2-4, is as follows: GAGVSQSPSNKVTEKGKDVELRCDPISGHTALYWYRQSLGQGLEFLIYFQGNSAPDKSGLPSDRFSAERTGGSVSTLTIQRTQQEDSAVYLCASSSNTGGGNIQYFGAGTRLSVL.

This clone was counted a single time. V and J are TRBV11-2 and TRBJ1-1, with 8 bases that match TRBD1. The V gene's germline CDR1 is SGHAT and CDR2 FQNNGV. V lost 4 bases to trimming and J lost 5 bases; unmatched junction nucleotides: 6. The CDR3 runs to 14 residues. CDR3 loop: CASSWTGRGTEAFF. The CDR3 coding sequence is TGTGCCAGCAGCTGGACAGGGCGGGGAACTGAAGCTTTCTTT. The full variable domain, with the rest looked up from reference TRBV11-2 and TRBJ1-1, is EAGVAQSPRYKIIEKRQSVAFWCNPISGHATLYWYQQILGQGPKLLIQFQNNGVVDDSQLPKDRFSAERLKGVDSTLKIQPAKLEDSAVYLCASSWTGRGTEAFFGQGTRLTVV.

This rearrangement joins TRBV30 to TRBJ1-5, with D tentatively TRBD1 (6 bases). V was shortened by 2 bases and J by 4 bases, with 9 bases between the two germline ends. Per the germline V gene, CDR1 is GTSNPN and CDR2 is SVGIG (reference sequence). The length of the CDR3 is 13 residues. This CDR3 reads CAWSPQGNQPQHF. CDR3 in DNA: TGTGCCTGGAGTCCACAGGGAAATCAGCCCCAGCATTTT.

CDR3 nucleotide sequence: TGCGCCAGCAGCCGCCACCCCTCGACAGAGGACGGGTATAGCAATCAGCCCCAGCATTTT. Translated, it gives CASSRHPSTEDGYSNQPQHF. V gene TRBV4-3 combines with J gene TRBJ1-5, with D possibly being TRBD1 (5 bases). Germline CDR1 and CDR2: LGHNA and YSLEER. The CDR3 runs to 20 residues. V was cut by 4 bases and J by 0 bases, with 25 bases left in between.

CDR3 sequence: CASSQAGLGYGYTF. CDR3 in DNA: TGCGCCAGCAGCCAAGCGGGACTGGGTTATGGCTACACCTTC. V is TRBV4-3 and J is TRBJ1-2; a weak D match, TRBD1 (5 bases). Germline V gene data show CDR1 as LGHNA and CDR2 as YSLEER. Trimming removed 1 base at V and 5 bases at J, with 11 bases between. CDR3 size: 14 residues.

The CDR3, as DNA: TGCGCCAGCAGCCAAACCCCCAGGGGAGCAACTAATGAAAAACTGTTTTTT. This gives the protein CASSQTPRGATNEKLFF. The genes are TRBV4-3 and TRBJ1-4, with D possibly being TRBD1 (6 bases). V lost 2 bases and J 0 bases, leaving 13 bases between the germline ends. This CDR3 is 17 amino acids long. CDR1 and CDR2 from the germline V gene are LGHNA and YSLEER.

The J gene is TRBJ2-7, the V gene TRBV4-3, with D possibly being TRBD1 (6 bases). Between the trimmed V and J ends, which lost 1 base and 1 base, there was a span of 8 bases. CDR3 length: 14 amino acids. Germline V CDR1 and CDR2: LGHNA, YSLEER. Written as DNA, the CDR3 is TGCGCCAGCAGCCAAGCGCAGGGGTCCTACGAGCAGTACTTC. It translates to CASSQAQGSYEQYF.

This clone was counted between two and nine times. J is TRBJ2-1 and V is TRBV5-4; 7 bases line up with TRBD1. The ends lost 5 bases at V and 3 bases at J; junction bases unmatched: 2. The V gene's germline CDR1 is SGHNT and CDR2 YYREEE (reference sequence). The CDR3 contains 13 residues. The CDR3 bases are TGTGCCAGCAGGAGGGACAGCTACAATGAGCAGTTCTTC. Encoded protein: CASRRDSYNEQFF.

This rearrangement joins TRBV4-3 to TRBJ2-3; perhaps TRBD2 as D (5 bases). V was trimmed by 1 base and J by 6 bases, leaving 8 bases between them. This CDR3 contains 13 residues. The germline gives CDR1 LGHNA, CDR2 YSLEER. In nucleotides, the CDR3 is TGCGCCAGCAGCCAAGTAGCGTTTGATACGCAGTATTTT. This encodes CASSQVAFDTQYF.

This clone was observed a handful of times. The rearrangement uses TRBV5-4 and TRBJ1-2; no clear D gene. Germline V CDR1 and CDR2: SGHNT, YYREEE (reference sequence). The CDR3 runs 14 residues. V lost 3 bases, J lost 0 bases, and 9 bases lay in between. CDR3: CASSYDGANYGYTF. CDR3 DNA sequence: TGTGCCAGCAGCTACGACGGAGCTAACTATGGCTACACCTTC.

Only one count was recorded for this clone. The chain has TRBV19 and TRBJ1-2; 10 positions match TRBD1. The CDR3 is 14 amino acids. Germline CDR1 and CDR2: LNHDA and SQIVND (reference sequence). The V segment lost 7 bases and the J segment 6 bases; nucleotides outside the gene matches: 8. DNA of the CDR3: TGTGCCAGTACCCGGACAGGGGGTTCCCATGGCTACACCTTC. Translation gives CASTRTGGSHGYTF. Full variable domain (rest looked up from reference TRBV19 and TRBJ1-2): DGGITQSPKYLFRKEGQNVTLSCEQNLNHDAMYWYRQDPGQGLRLIYYSQIVNDFQKGDIAEGYSVSREKKESFPLTVTSAQKNPTAFYLCASTRTGGSHGYTFGSGTRLTVV.

The rearrangement links TRBV4-3 to TRBJ2-3; D possibly corresponds to TRBD2 (7 bases). Germline CDR1 is LGHNA and CDR2 is YSLEER. This CDR3 is built from 16 residues. Deletions cut 4 bases from V and 1 base from J, with 15 bases between. CDR3 loop: CASSPRGGPGTDTQYF. CDR3 DNA: TGCGCCAGCAGCCCCCGCGGGGGCCCGGGCACAGATACGCAGTATTTT.

CDR3 protein: CASSAGTGEYYGYTF. CDR3 DNA sequence: TGTGCCAGTAGTGCCGGGACAGGGGAATACTATGGCTACACCTTC. The chain carries TRBV19 and TRBJ1-2, with 10 bases fitting TRBD1. CDR3 size: 15 residues. V shed 5 bases, J shed 3 bases, and the junction held 6 bases outside the gene matches. CDR1 is LNHDA and CDR2 is SQIVND in the germline V gene (reference sequence).

V is TRBV5-1 and J is TRBJ1-1; D is possibly TRBD1 (5 bases). The CDR3 contains 15 residues. Trimming cost V 4 bases and J 5 bases, with 18 bases left between them. Germline V gene sequence: CDR1 SGHRS, CDR2 YFSETQ. The CDR3 bases are TGCGCCAGCAGCCCCGGGGTGGGGGGTGAGACTGAAGCTTTCTTT. Its protein product is CASSPGVGGETEAFF. Full variable domain (remainder filled in from reference TRBV5-1 and TRBJ1-1): KAGVTQTPRYLIKTRGQQVTLSCSPISGHRSVSWYQQTPGQGLQFLFEYFSETQRNKGNFPGRFSGRQFSNSRSEMNVSTLELGDSALYLCASSPGVGGETEAFFGQGTRLTVV.

This chain connects TRBV7-2 to TRBJ2-2; 11 bases match TRBD2. This CDR3 comprises 18 residues. Trimming at V came to 1 base and at J to 4 bases, leaving 8 bases not matched to a gene. Germline V lookup: CDR1 SGHTA, CDR2 FQGNSA. The CDR3 reads CASSLGGTSGGVTGELFF. The DNA for the CDR3 is TGTGCCAGCAGCTTAGGGGGAACTAGCGGGGGTGTCACCGGGGAGCTGTTTTTT.

This rearrangement joins TRBV9 to TRBJ1-2; D remains unclear. The V end was cut by 2 bases, the J end by 6 bases, with 8 bases between. There are 12 residues in the CDR3. Germline V gene data show CDR1 as SGDLS and CDR2 as YYNGEE. The CDR3 loop reads CASSVSGHGYTF. The CDR3 nucleotides read TGTGCCAGCAGCGTGAGCGGGCATGGCTACACCTTC.

The genes are TRBV4-1 and TRBJ1-4; D not certain. Per germline, CDR1 MGHRA and CDR2 YSYEKL. Between the trimmed V and J ends, which lost 0 bases and 6 bases, there was a span of 8 bases. The CDR3 is 14 amino acids. The CDR3 nucleotides are TGCGCCAGCAGCCAAGAAGGGAGTTATGAAAAACTGTTTTTT. Its translation is CASSQEGSYEKLFF.